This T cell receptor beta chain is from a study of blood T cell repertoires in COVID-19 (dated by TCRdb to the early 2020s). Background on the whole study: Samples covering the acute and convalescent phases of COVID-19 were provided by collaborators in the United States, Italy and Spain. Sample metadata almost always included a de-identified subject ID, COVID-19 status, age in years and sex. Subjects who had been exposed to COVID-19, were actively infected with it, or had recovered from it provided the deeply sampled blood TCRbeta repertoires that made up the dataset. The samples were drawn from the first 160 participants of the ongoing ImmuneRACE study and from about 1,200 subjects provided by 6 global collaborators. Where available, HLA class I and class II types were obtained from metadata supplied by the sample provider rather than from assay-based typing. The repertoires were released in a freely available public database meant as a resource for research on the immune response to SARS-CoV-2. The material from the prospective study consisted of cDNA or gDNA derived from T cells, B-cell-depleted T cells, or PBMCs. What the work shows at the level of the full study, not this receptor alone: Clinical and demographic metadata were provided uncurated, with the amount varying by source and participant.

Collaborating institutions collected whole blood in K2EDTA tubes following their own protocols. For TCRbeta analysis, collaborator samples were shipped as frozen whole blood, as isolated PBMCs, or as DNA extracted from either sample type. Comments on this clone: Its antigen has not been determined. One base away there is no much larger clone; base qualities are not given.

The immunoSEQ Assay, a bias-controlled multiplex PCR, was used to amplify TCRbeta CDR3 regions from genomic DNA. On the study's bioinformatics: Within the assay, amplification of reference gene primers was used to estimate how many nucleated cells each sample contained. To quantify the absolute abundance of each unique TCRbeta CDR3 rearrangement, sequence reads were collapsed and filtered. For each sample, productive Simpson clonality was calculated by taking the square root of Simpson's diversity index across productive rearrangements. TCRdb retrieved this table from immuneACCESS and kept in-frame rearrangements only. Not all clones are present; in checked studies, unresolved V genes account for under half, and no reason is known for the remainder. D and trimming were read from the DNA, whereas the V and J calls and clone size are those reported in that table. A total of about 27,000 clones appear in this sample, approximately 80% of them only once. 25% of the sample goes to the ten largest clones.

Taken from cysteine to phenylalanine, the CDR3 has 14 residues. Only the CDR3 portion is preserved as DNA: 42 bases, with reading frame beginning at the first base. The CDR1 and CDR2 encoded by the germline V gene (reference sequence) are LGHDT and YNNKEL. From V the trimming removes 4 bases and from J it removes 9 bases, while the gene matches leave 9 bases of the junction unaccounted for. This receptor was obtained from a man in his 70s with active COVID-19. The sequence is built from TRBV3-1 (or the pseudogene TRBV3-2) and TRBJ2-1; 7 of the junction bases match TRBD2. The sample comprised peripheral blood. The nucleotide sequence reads TGTGCCAGCAGCCCCTCCCCGGGGGGTGTTGAGCAGTTCTTC. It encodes CASSPSPGGVEQFF.